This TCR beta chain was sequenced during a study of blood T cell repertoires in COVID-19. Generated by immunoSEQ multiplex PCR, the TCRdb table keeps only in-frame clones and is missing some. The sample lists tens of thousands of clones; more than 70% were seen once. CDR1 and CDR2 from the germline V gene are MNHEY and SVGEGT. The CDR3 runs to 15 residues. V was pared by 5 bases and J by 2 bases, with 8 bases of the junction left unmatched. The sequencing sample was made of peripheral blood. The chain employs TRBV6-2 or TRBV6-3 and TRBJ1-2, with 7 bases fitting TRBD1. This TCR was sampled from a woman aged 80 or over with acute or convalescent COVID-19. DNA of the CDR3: TGTGCCAGCAGTCCCCTCGACAGGGCCAACTATGGCTACACCTTC. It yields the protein CASSPLDRANYGYTF.